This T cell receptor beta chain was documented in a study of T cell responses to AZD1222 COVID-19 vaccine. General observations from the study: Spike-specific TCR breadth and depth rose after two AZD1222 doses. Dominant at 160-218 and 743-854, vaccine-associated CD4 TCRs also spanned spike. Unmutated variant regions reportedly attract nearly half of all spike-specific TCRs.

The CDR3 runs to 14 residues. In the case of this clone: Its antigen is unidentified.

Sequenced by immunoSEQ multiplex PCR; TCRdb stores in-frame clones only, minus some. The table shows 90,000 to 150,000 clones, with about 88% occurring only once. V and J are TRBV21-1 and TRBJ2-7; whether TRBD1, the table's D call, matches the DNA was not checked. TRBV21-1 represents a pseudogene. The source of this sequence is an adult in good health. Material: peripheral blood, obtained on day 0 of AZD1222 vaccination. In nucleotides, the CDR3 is TGTGCCAGCAGGGGACAGGCATGCCACTCTAGCTCATACTTC. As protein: CASRGQACHSSSYF.